This T cell receptor beta chain was observed in a study of blood T cell repertoires in COVID-19. Trimming shortened V by 3 bases and J by 0 bases, and 15 bases separated the two germline ends. The CDR3 contains 15 residues. The germline gives CDR1 DFQATT, CDR2 SNEGSKA (reference sequence). Assay: immunoSEQ multiplex PCR; the TCRdb copy retains only in-frame clones and omits some. Among about 300,000 clones listed, more than 75% were seen once. The sample holds a few counts of this clone. Sequences were obtained from peripheral blood. The genes are TRBV20-1 and TRBJ2-7, with D maybe TRBD2 (6 bases). The sequence came from a woman aged 45 to 65 with acute or convalescent COVID-19. The CDR3 here is CSASQGLYSSYEQYF. CDR3 sequence (DNA): TGCAGTGCTAGTCAGGGACTGTACAGCTCCTACGAGCAGTACTTC.